A selection of T cell receptor beta chains follows, all from one sample in a study of blood T cell repertoires in COVID-19. Here immunoSEQ multiplex PCR was the method, and the copy in TCRdb shows in-frame clones only, minus some. The sample lists under 300,000 clones, around nine tenths seen once, with around 3.1% in the top ten. What was sequenced was PBMCs or T cells enriched from blood (not recorded which). These receptors originate from a woman aged 40-49 years who had been exposed to COVID-19. Both conserved end residues are part of each CDR3. The D gene is left open where the match is weak. Rows give clone size only sometimes, using once, few, many, or a class for an expanded clone.

>NA|TRBV25-1|NA|TRBJ1-1
CASSPLGPQNTEAFF
TGTGCCAGCAGTCCCCTTGGGCCCCAGAACACTGAAGCTTTCTTT
>NA|TRBV5-1|NA|TRBJ2-3
CASSSLTNPSTDTQYF
TGTGCCAGCAGCTCCCTAACTAACCCTAGCACAGATACGCAGTATTTT
>NA|TRBV5-4|TRBD2|TRBJ2-3
CASSLSGGGASDTQYF
TGTGCCAGCAGCTTGTCTGGCGGGGGGGCGTCAGATACGCAGTATTTT
>NA|TRBV10-3|NA|TRBJ1-5
CAISEPSGVGGNQPQHF
TGTGCCATCAGTGAACCTTCGGGGGTGGGGGGAAATCAGCCCCAGCATTTT
>NA|TRBV29-1|TRBD1|TRBJ1-2
CSVRQGGYGYTF
TGCAGCGTTAGACAGGGGGGCTATGGCTACACCTTC
>once|TRBV9|TRBD2|TRBJ2-5
CASSPSTSTQETQYF
TGTGCCAGCAGCCCATCGACTAGCACTCAAGAGACCCAGTACTTC
>NA|TRBV7-3|NA|TRBJ2-5
CASSLNRETQYF
TGTGCCAGCAGCTTAAACCGGGAGACCCAGTACTTC
>NA|TRBV18|NA|TRBJ1-6
CASSYQDSSSYNSPLHF
TGTGCCAGCTCTTACCAGGACTCGAGCTCCTATAATTCACCCCTCCACTTT
>NA|TRBV6-1|NA|TRBJ2-1
CASSEVSGYNEQFF
TGTGCCAGCAGTGAAGTAAGCGGGTACAATGAGCAGTTCTTC
>NA|TRBV6-5|NA|TRBJ1-6
CASRAYGSYNSPLHF
TGTGCCAGCAGAGCGTACGGCTCCTATAATTCACCCCTCCACTTT
>NA|TRBV6-1|NA|TRBJ2-3
CASSEIGDTRHRTDTQYF
TGTGCCAGCAGTGAAATTGGAGATACCCGCCACCGCACAGATACGCAGTATTTT
>NA|TRBV6-5|TRBD1|TRBJ1-2
CASRTGGWYGYTF
TGTGCCAGCAGGACAGGGGGCTGGTATGGCTACACCTTC
>NA|TRBV24-1|TRBD1|TRBJ1-6
CATSDGDRVTSPLHF
TGTGCCACCAGTGATGGGGACAGGGTTACTTCACCCCTCCACTTT
>NA|TRBV30|NA|TRBJ1-2
CAWTQASFNYGYTF
TGTGCCTGGACCCAGGCTTCTTTTAACTATGGCTACACCTTC
>NA|TRBV29-1|NA|TRBJ1-1
CSVEDGRVLNTEAFF
TGCAGCGTTGAAGATGGGCGGGTCTTGAACACTGAAGCTTTCTTT
>once|TRBV21-1|NA|TRBJ1-6
CAGRRGGNSPLHF
TGTGCCGGGCGGCGGGGTGGTAATTCACCCCTCCACTTT
>once|TRBV6-2/TRBV6-3|NA|TRBJ1-5
CASSRKQGFPVQPQHF
TGTGCCAGCAGCCGTAAACAGGGTTTTCCCGTCCAGCCCCAGCATTTT
>NA|TRBV7-3|NA|TRBJ1-1
CASSLTRVPEPNTEAFF
TGTGCCAGCAGCTTGACCAGGGTACCTGAGCCGAACACTGAAGCTTTCTTT
>NA|TRBV30|NA|TRBJ1-4
CAWSVPGGNEKLFF
TGTGCCTGGAGTGTACCCGGGGGTAATGAAAAACTGTTTTTT
>NA|TRBV25-1|NA|TRBJ2-3
CASSARGSTDTQYF
TGTGCCAGCAGTGCTCGGGGGAGCACAGATACGCAGTATTTT
>NA|TRBV9|TRBD2|TRBJ2-3
CASSVTGGLNTQYF
TGTGCCAGCAGCGTGACGGGAGGGCTGAATACGCAGTATTTT
>NA|TRBV10-3|TRBD1|TRBJ1-1
CAITGQVNTEAFF
TGTGCCATCACCGGACAGGTGAACACTGAAGCTTTCTTT
>NA|TRBV27|NA|TRBJ1-6
CASSPYLAGGTSPLHF
TGTGCCAGCAGTCCCTACCTGGCAGGCGGGACTTCACCCCTCCACTTT
>few|TRBV24-1|TRBD1|TRBJ2-7
CATSDPRDRGKDEQYF
TGTGCCACCAGTGACCCCCGGGACAGGGGTAAGGACGAGCAGTACTTC
>NA|TRBV29-1|TRBD1|TRBJ1-2
CSVVDRGAYGYTF
TGCAGCGTTGTAGACAGGGGTGCCTATGGCTACACCTTC
>NA|TRBV5-1|TRBD2|TRBJ2-1
CASSLSSGGLDEQFF
TGCGCCAGCAGCTTGTCTAGCGGGGGGCTCGATGAGCAGTTCTTC